Listed below are T cell receptor beta chains from one sample, sequenced in a study of blood T cell repertoires in COVID-19. Produced via immunoSEQ multiplex PCR; TCRdb's table is partial and in-frame only. The sample carries 72,000 or so clones, around 90% recorded once. The source material was peripheral blood. Every receptor here comes from a woman of 80 years or more with acute or convalescent COVID-19. CDR3s include the opening cysteine and the closing phenylalanine or tryptophan. A D gene is named only where the DNA matches it firmly. Some rows have no size entry. The others give once, few or many, or a class for an expanded clone.

>-|TRBJ1-1|once|TRBV7-2
CASSPLFAEAFF
TGTGCCAGCAGCCCACTTTTTGCTGAAGCTTTCTTT
>-|TRBJ2-5|-|TRBV4-2
CASSPPGVQETQYF
TGTGCCAGCAGCCCTCCGGGGGTACAAGAGACCCAGTACTTC
>TRBD2|TRBJ2-1|once|TRBV2
CASSVSGREKYTYNEQFF
TGTGCCAGCAGTGTTAGCGGGAGGGAGAAATATACCTACAATGAGCAGTTCTTC
>TRBD1|TRBJ2-5|-|TRBV9
CASSLRGLQETQYF
TGTGCCAGCAGCTTAAGGGGGCTACAAGAGACCCAGTACTTC
>TRBD1|TRBJ2-7|once|TRBV2
CASSARGQGIPEYF
TGTGCCAGCAGTGCTCGGGGACAGGGGATCCCAGAGTACTTC
>-|TRBJ2-1|-|TRBV9
CASSPHLYSYNEQFF
TGTGCCAGCAGCCCCCACTTATACTCCTACAATGAGCAGTTCTTC
>-|TRBJ1-4|-|TRBV4-2
CASSPRGGSEKLFF
TGTGCCAGCAGTCCTCGGGGGGGTTCGGAAAAACTGTTTTTT
>-|TRBJ2-5|once|TRBV11-2
CASSFRSRDNTQYF
TGTGCCAGCAGCTTTAGGAGTCGAGATAATACCCAGTACTTC
>-|TRBJ1-6|few|TRBV27
CASSHSSYNSPLHF
TGTGCCAGCAGTCACAGCTCCTATAATTCACCCCTCCACTTT
>-|TRBJ2-2|-|TRBV5-1
CASSGGVVPGELFF
TGCGCCAGCAGCGGAGGGGTTGTCCCCGGGGAGCTGTTTTTT
>-|TRBJ2-7|-|TRBV2
CASTGETQLPYEQYF
TGTGCCAGCACCGGGGAAACACAACTACCCTACGAGCAGTACTTC
>TRBD2|TRBJ2-2|-|TRBV7-2
CASSLGSGGTGELFF
TGTGCCAGCAGTTTAGGTAGCGGGGGAACCGGGGAGCTGTTTTTT
>-|TRBJ1-1|-|TRBV19
CASSIRQGLGDTEAFF
TGTGCCAGTAGTATTCGGCAGGGGTTGGGGGACACTGAAGCTTTCTTT
>TRBD1|TRBJ1-4|-|TRBV5-4
CASSSGQGGDEKLFF
TGTGCCAGCAGCTCCGGACAGGGAGGGGATGAAAAACTGTTTTTT
>-|TRBJ2-1|-|TRBV5-1
CASSLVAAWQGSNNEQFF
TGCGCCAGCAGCTTGGTGGCTGCCTGGCAGGGGAGCAACAATGAGCAGTTCTTC
>-|TRBJ2-7|-|TRBV3-1/TRBV3-2
CASSQFGYEQYF
TGTGCCAGCAGCCAATTCGGGTACGAGCAGTACTTC
>-|TRBJ1-2|-|TRBV15
CATTPDRTNYGYTF
TGTGCCACCACCCCCGACAGGACGAACTATGGCTACACCTTC
>-|TRBJ1-3|-|TRBV7-6
CASSLALGSRNTIYF
TGTGCCAGCAGCTTAGCGCTCGGGAGCAGAAACACCATATATTTT
>-|TRBJ1-1|-|TRBV3-1/TRBV3-2
CASSQERLLNTEAFF
TGTGCCAGCAGCCAAGAAAGACTGCTGAACACTGAAGCTTTCTTT
>TRBD2|TRBJ2-2|-|TRBV5-1
CASRHPGLANTGELFF
TGCGCCAGCAGACACCCGGGACTAGCGAACACCGGGGAGCTGTTTTTT
>-|TRBJ1-2|-|TRBV15
CATSRDLSGRYGYTF
TGTGCCACCAGCAGAGATCTCTCGGGTCGCTATGGCTACACCTTC
>TRBD1|TRBJ1-2|-|TRBV2
CASGQGVVGYTF
TGTGCCAGCGGGCAGGGGGTGGTTGGCTACACCTTC
>TRBD1|TRBJ1-2|-|TRBV9
CASSTGDRAYGYTF
TGTGCCAGCAGCACAGGGGACAGGGCCTATGGCTACACCTTC
>-|TRBJ2-7|-|TRBV12-3/TRBV12-4
CASTKPSYEQYF
TGTGCCAGCACCAAACCGAGCTACGAGCAGTACTTC
>-|TRBJ2-2|-|TRBV18
CASSPAGIKTGELFF
TGTGCCAGCTCACCAGCGGGCATTAAAACCGGGGAGCTGTTTTTT
>TRBD1|TRBJ2-7|-|TRBV10-3
CAISESKGQANNVYEQYF
TGTGCCATCAGTGAGTCAAAGGGACAGGCCAATAATGTCTACGAGCAGTACTTC
>TRBD1|TRBJ1-6|-|TRBV6-2/TRBV6-3
CASSRLRPGTGVSPLHF
TGTGCCAGCAGTCGCTTAAGACCCGGGACAGGGGTTTCACCCCTCCACTTT
>TRBD1|TRBJ2-7|few|TRBV7-9
CASSLPGQGAYEQYF
TGTGCCAGCAGTTTGCCGGGACAGGGAGCCTACGAGCAGTACTTC
>-|TRBJ1-3|-|TRBV3-1/TRBV3-2
CASSFRTVPSGNTIYF
TGTGCCAGCAGCTTTCGGACAGTCCCCTCTGGAAACACCATATATTTT
>-|TRBJ1-4|-|TRBV6-5
CASRPKDRELFF
TGTGCCAGCAGGCCCAAGGACAGAGAACTGTTTTTT
>-|TRBJ1-2|-|TRBV5-1
CASSLENPGYGYTF
TGCGCCAGCAGCTTGGAGAACCCAGGGTATGGCTACACCTTC
>TRBD1|TRBJ1-2|-|TRBV10-2
CASSAPGQDNGYTF
TGCGCCAGCAGTGCCCCGGGACAGGATAATGGCTACACCTTC
>TRBD2|TRBJ2-2|-|TRBV7-6
CASSLALAGSNTGELFF
TGTGCCAGCAGCTTAGCGTTAGCGGGGTCGAACACCGGGGAGCTGTTTTTT
>TRBD2|TRBJ2-1|-|TRBV9
CASSVATGLAGNNEQFF
TGTGCCAGCAGCGTAGCTACTGGGCTAGCGGGTAACAATGAGCAGTTCTTC
>-|TRBJ2-6|-|TRBV3-1/TRBV3-2
CASSQTTGSGANVLTF
TGTGCCAGCAGCCAAACCACGGGGTCTGGGGCCAACGTCCTGACTTTC
>TRBD1|TRBJ1-2|-|TRBV18
CASSPGQENYGYTF
TGTGCCAGCTCACCGGGACAGGAAAACTATGGCTACACCTTC
>-|TRBJ2-3|-|TRBV5-4
CASSLWGRGEDTQYF
TGTGCCAGCAGCTTATGGGGGAGGGGGGAAGATACGCAGTATTTT